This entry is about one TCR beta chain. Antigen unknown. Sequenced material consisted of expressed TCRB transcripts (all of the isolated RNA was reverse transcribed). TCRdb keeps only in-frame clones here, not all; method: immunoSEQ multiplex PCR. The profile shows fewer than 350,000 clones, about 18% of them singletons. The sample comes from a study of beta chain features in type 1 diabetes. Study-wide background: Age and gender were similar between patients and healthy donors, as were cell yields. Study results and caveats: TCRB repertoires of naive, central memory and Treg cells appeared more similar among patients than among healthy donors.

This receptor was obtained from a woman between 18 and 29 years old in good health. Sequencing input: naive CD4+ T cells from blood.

DNA for the CDR3: TGTGCCAGCAGCTTGGAACTAGCGGGAGGCGGGGCCAACGTCCTGACTTTC. It codes for CASSLELAGGGANVLTF. The rearrangement uses TRBV5-4 and TRBJ2-6, with TRBD2 identical over 12 bases. Germline assignment: CDR1 SGHNT and CDR2 YYREEE (reference sequence). CDR3 length: 17 amino acids. The ends lost 0 bases at V and 4 bases at J; junction bases unmatched: 2.